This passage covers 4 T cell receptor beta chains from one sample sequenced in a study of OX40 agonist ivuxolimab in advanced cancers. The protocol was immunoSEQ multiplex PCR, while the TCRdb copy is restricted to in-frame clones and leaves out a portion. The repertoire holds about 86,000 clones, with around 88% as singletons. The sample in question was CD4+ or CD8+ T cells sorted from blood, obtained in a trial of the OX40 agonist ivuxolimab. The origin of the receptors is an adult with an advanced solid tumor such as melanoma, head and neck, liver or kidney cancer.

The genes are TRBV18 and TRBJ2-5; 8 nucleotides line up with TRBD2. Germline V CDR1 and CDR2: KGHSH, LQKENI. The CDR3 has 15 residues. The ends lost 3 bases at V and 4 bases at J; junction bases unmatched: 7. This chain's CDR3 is CASSPPGTRVETQYF. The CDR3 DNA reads TGTGCCAGCTCACCCCCCGGGACTAGGGTAGAGACCCAGTACTTC.

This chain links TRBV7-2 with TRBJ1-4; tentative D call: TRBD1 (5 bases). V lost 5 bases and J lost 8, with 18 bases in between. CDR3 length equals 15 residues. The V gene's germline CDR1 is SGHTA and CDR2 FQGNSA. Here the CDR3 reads CASSPGGASEEKLFF. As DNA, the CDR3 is TGTGCCAGCAGCCCAGGTGGGGCTTCTGAGGAAAAACTGTTTTTT.

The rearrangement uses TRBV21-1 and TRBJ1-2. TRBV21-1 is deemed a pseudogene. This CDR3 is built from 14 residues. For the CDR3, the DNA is TGTGCCAGCAGCGAGGATGGGGATAACTATGGCTACACCTTC. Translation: CASSEDGDNYGYTF.

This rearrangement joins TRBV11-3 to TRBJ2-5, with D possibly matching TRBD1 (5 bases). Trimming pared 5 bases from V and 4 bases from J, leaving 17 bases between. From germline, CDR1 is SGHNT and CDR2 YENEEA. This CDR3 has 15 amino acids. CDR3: CASSRGSTALETQYF. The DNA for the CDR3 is TGTGCCAGCAGCAGGGGTAGCACCGCCCTAGAGACCCAGTACTTC.